The 19 T cell receptor beta chains given below trace back to one sample, sequenced in a study of PD-1 blockade in classical Hodgkin lymphoma. TCRdb keeps only in-frame clones here, not all; method: immunoSEQ multiplex PCR. The sample carries roughly 30,000 clones, around 80% recorded once. Time point meaning: cycle 4 day 1 (C4D1), after 6 weeks of nivolumab. Patients all relapsed after autologous stem cell transplantation, and there was variation in brentuximab vedotin exposure. With magnetic negative selection, CD4+ T cells were purified from PBMCs that had been thawed. Specimen: CD4+ T cells from blood, collected before the fourth cycle of nivolumab. These TCRs come from a human donor with classical Hodgkin lymphoma.

DNA of the CDR3: TGTGCCAGCAGTTACTTTTCTGAGCAGTTCTTC. Its translation: CASSYFSEQFF. The chain couples TRBV6-6 to TRBJ2-1; no firm D call. The germline V and J ends were trimmed by 1 base and 9 bases, with 4 bases remaining between them. The length of the CDR3 is 11 residues. Per germline, CDR1 MNHNY and CDR2 SVGAGI (reference sequence).

The rearrangement joins TRBV4-2 to TRBJ1-2, with TRBD1 as a possible D gene (6 bases). Germline CDR1 LGHNA, CDR2 YNFKEQ. V was trimmed by 0 bases and J by 3 bases, leaving 8 bases between them. The CDR3 runs to 14 residues. CDR3 protein: CASSQDSGDYGYTF. The CDR3, as DNA: TGTGCCAGCAGCCAAGATTCAGGGGACTATGGCTACACCTTC.

The V call is TRBV5-6, the J call TRBJ2-5; D is ambiguous. V lost 7 bases to trimming and J lost 2 bases, with 15 bases between them. Germline CDR1 and CDR2: SGHDT and YYEEEE. This CDR3 has 14 residues. CDR3 region: CASRIRSAQETQYF. In DNA form, the CDR3 reads TGTGCCAGCCGTATCAGGTCCGCTCAAGAGACCCAGTACTTC. Variable domain in full (rest from reference TRBV5-6 and TRBJ2-5): DAGVTQSPTHLIKTRGQQVTLRCSPKSGHDTVSWYQQALGQGPQFIFQYYEEEERQRGNFPDRFSGHQFPNYSSELNVNALLLGDSALYLCASRIRSAQETQYFGPGTRLLVL.

This chain joins TRBV15 and TRBJ2-1; a weak D match, TRBD2 (5 bases). Germline-derived CDR1 and CDR2 are LNHNV and YYDKDF (reference sequence). The CDR3 is 17 residues long. V dropped 0 bases and J dropped 7 bases, with 19 bases sitting between them. CDR3 nucleotide sequence: TGTGCCACCAGCAGAGATCTTCCTAAATCACTAGGGAATGAGCAGTTCTTC. Amino acid sequence: CATSRDLPKSLGNEQFF.

The V and J genes are TRBV5-1 and TRBJ1-6, with no clear D. The germline CDR1 and CDR2 sequences are SGHRS and YFSETQ. Trimming took off 4 bases at V and 2 bases at J, with 10 bases between the two ends. The CDR3 has 15 residues. CDR3 residues: CASSVGNAYNSPLHF. Written as DNA, the CDR3 is TGCGCCAGCAGCGTGGGGAATGCCTATAATTCACCCCTCCACTTT.

The rearrangement links TRBV7-8 to TRBJ2-2, with unresolved D. CDR3 length: 14 residues. Germline lookup yields CDR1 SGHVS and CDR2 FQNEAQ. V lost 4 bases and J lost 4, with 10 bases in between. The CDR3 spells CASSSSFGTGELFF. The CDR3 DNA reads TGTGCCAGCAGCTCATCTTTCGGCACCGGGGAGCTGTTTTTT.

This clone was seen more than once but under ten times. The J gene is TRBJ1-2, the V gene TRBV10-3; weak D call: TRBD1 (6 bases). CDR3 length equals 14 residues. Trimming shortened V by 10 bases and J by 5 bases, and 20 bases separated the two germline ends. The germline CDR1 and CDR2 sequences are ENHRY and SYGVKD. CDR3 sequence (DNA): TGTGCCACCGAAGCCGATGAAGGACAGTATGGCTACACCTTC. Translating gives CATEADEGQYGYTF.

V and J are TRBV28 and TRBJ2-3, with 9 positions matching TRBD1. Germline V gene sequence: CDR1 MDHEN, CDR2 SYDVKM. The V gene end was trimmed by 5 bases and the J gene end by 1 base; junction bases not matched to a gene: 4. This CDR3 has 15 amino acids. DNA of the CDR3: TGTGCCAGCAGTCCACAGGGGGCTGGCACAGATACGCAGTATTTT. Amino acid sequence: CASSPQGAGTDTQYF.

The chain joins TRBV11-2 to TRBJ1-3; D unclear. The length of the CDR3 is 16 residues. Between the trimmed V and J ends, which lost 5 bases and 0 bases, there was a span of 14 bases. The germline gives CDR1 SGHAT, CDR2 FQNNGV. CDR3: CASSPNLLNSGNTIYF. As DNA, the CDR3 is TGTGCCAGCAGCCCAAATCTCTTGAACTCTGGAAACACCATATATTTT. The variable domain in full, completed from reference TRBV11-2 and TRBJ1-3, reads EAGVAQSPRYKIIEKRQSVAFWCNPISGHATLYWYQQILGQGPKLLIQFQNNGVVDDSQLPKDRFSAERLKGVDSTLKIQPAKLEDSAVYLCASSPNLLNSGNTIYFGEGSWLTVV.

The V and J genes are TRBV2 and TRBJ1-2; possible D gene TRBD1, 5 bases. From germline, CDR1 is SNHLY and CDR2 FYNNEI. The CDR3 runs to 15 residues. The V gene lost 2 bases and the J gene lost 5 bases, with 15 bases spanning the gap. The CDR3 sequence is CASSEFRGAGYGYTF. CDR3 bases: TGTGCCAGCAGTGAATTCAGAGGGGCGGGGTATGGCTACACCTTC.

Here the CDR3 DNA reads TGTGCCAGCAGCGGCGGGACAGGGGTTTTGACAGATACGCAGTATTTT. This gives the protein CASSGGTGVLTDTQYF. The rearrangement uses TRBV7-9 and TRBJ2-3; 10 bases align to TRBD1. Losses at the gene ends were 5 bases for V and 3 bases for J; bases not matched to a gene: 8. CDR3 length: 16 residues. Per the germline V gene, CDR1 is SEHNR and CDR2 is FQNEAQ (reference sequence).

V gene TRBV28 combines with J gene TRBJ1-2; 7 nucleotides match TRBD1. Germline V gene data show CDR1 as MDHEN and CDR2 as SYDVKM. Trimming removed 1 base from V and 4 bases from J; junction bases left unmatched: 9. CDR3 length: 16 amino acids. The chain's CDR3 is CASSLLEVGTVYGYTF. The DNA of the CDR3 is TGTGCCAGCAGTTTATTGGAGGTGGGGACAGTCTATGGCTACACCTTC.

The chain links TRBV4-2 to TRBJ2-3; 13 nucleotides match TRBD2. With 4 bases clipped from V and 4 bases from J, the junction kept 11 bases outside the gene matches. CDR1 is LGHNA, CDR2 YNFKEQ, per germline. There are 18 residues in the CDR3. The CDR3 here is CASSRSALGLAGADTQYF. For the CDR3, the DNA is TGTGCCAGCAGCCGATCGGCACTCGGACTAGCGGGGGCAGATACGCAGTATTTT.

The chain carries TRBV15 and TRBJ1-1; D is ambiguous. The germline V and J ends were trimmed by 4 bases and 1 base, with 13 bases remaining between them. Germline CDR1 is LNHNV and CDR2 is YYDKDF (reference sequence). This CDR3 region has 15 residues. The CDR3 protein is CATSIKGVRNTEAFF. DNA of the CDR3: TGTGCCACCAGCATAAAAGGAGTTCGGAACACTGAAGCTTTCTTT.

This chain connects TRBV19 to TRBJ2-7; D possibly corresponds to TRBD1 (6 bases). This CDR3 has 14 amino acids. V was cut by 3 bases and J by 2 bases, with 11 bases left in between. CDR1 is LNHDA, CDR2 SQIVND, per germline (reference sequence). CDR3 residues: CASSIRDIPYEQYF. The CDR3 DNA sequence: TGTGCCAGTAGTATTCGGGACATCCCCTACGAGCAGTACTTC.

This clone was seen a handful of times. The chain links TRBV19 to TRBJ1-1, with a weak D call TRBD1 (6 bases). Germline loops: CDR1 LNHDA, CDR2 SQIVND (reference sequence). The V end lost 4 bases, the J end lost 2 bases, and 20 bases lay between the germline ends. This CDR3 is built from 17 residues. The CDR3 sequence is CASSNPIRAGANTEAFF. In DNA, the CDR3 is TGTGCCAGTAGTAACCCCATCCGAGCGGGGGCAAACACTGAAGCTTTCTTT.

The V gene is TRBV9, the J gene TRBJ1-6; D not resolved. CDR3 length: 17 residues. From germline, CDR1 is SGDLS and CDR2 YYNGEE. Trimming removed 7 bases at V and 0 bases at J, with 17 bases between. The CDR3: CASDSGRLSSYNSPLHF. For the CDR3, the DNA is TGTGCCAGCGATTCTGGCAGATTAAGCTCCTATAATTCACCCCTCCACTTT. Complete variable domain (other parts from reference TRBV9 and TRBJ1-6): DSGVTQTPKHLITATGQRVTLRCSPRSGDLSVYWYQQSLDQGLQFLIQYYNGEERAKGNILERFSAQQFPDLHSELNLSSLELGDSALYFCASDSGRLSSYNSPLHFGNGTRLTVT.

This clone was found once. This CDR3 is CASSLTGIGGYTF. CDR3 sequence (DNA): TGTGCCAGCAGTTTAACAGGGATAGGAGGCTACACCTTC. The chain uses TRBV28 and TRBJ1-2, with D tentatively TRBD1 (6 bases). Germline V gives CDR1 MDHEN, CDR2 SYDVKM. The CDR3 loop spans 13 amino acids. V lost 2 bases and J 8 bases, leaving 12 bases between the germline ends.

V is TRBV6-1 and J is TRBJ2-6; maybe TRBD1 (5 bases). The germline gives CDR1 MNHNS, CDR2 SASEGT. V lost 7 bases and J 0 bases, leaving 10 bases between the germline ends. The CDR3 totals 15 residues. The CDR3 sequence is CASTLQDSGANVLTF. The CDR3 nucleotides read TGTGCCAGCACCTTACAGGACTCTGGGGCCAACGTCCTGACTTTC.